The 5 T cell receptor beta chains below come from one sample, sequenced in a study of OX40 agonist ivuxolimab in advanced cancers. Data came from immunoSEQ multiplex PCR; TCRdb stores just in-frame clones and leaves some out. The data show about 50,000 clones, about nine tenths seen once. Sequenced here: CD4+ or CD8+ T cells sorted from blood, sampled in a trial of the OX40 agonist ivuxolimab. These receptors were collected from an adult with an advanced solid tumor such as melanoma, head and neck, liver or kidney cancer.

A word on this clone: Distinct nucleotide sequences in the sample also encode this CDR3. This sequence joins TRBV27 and TRBJ2-3, with no clear D. V lost 0 bases to trimming and J lost 6 bases, with 4 bases between them. Germline CDR1 reads MNHEY; CDR2 reads SMNVEV (reference sequence). This CDR3 spans 12 amino acids. CDR3 amino acids: CASSLSPDTQYF. DNA for the CDR3: TGTGCCAGCAGTTTATCCCCGGATACGCAGTATTTT.

The genes are TRBV6-1 and TRBJ2-1, with D hard to call. The CDR3 contains 17 residues. The germline V and J ends were trimmed by 1 base and 7 bases, with 20 bases remaining between them. Per germline, CDR1 MNHNS and CDR2 SASEGT. CDR3 DNA: TGTGCCAGCAGTGAAGAGGTGTGGGTGGCGACCCGGAATGAGCAGTTCTTC. Translating gives CASSEEVWVATRNEQFF.

The rearrangement joins TRBV13 to TRBJ2-1, with TRBD2 as a possible D gene (5 bases). V was pared by 7 bases and J by 6 bases, with 10 bases between. CDR1 and CDR2 (germline): PRHDT, FYEKMQ (reference sequence). This CDR3 region has 12 residues. This CDR3 is CASKEGFNEQFF. The CDR3 coding sequence is TGTGCCAGCAAAGAGGGTTTCAATGAGCAGTTCTTC.

The chain links TRBV19 to TRBJ1-5, with 7 bases lining up with TRBD1. Per germline, CDR1 LNHDA and CDR2 SQIVND (reference sequence). V lost 5 bases to trimming and J lost 15 bases; unmatched junction nucleotides: 10. This CDR3 comprises 12 residues. This CDR3 reads CASSAPTGPGHF. The CDR3 DNA is TGTGCCAGTAGTGCCCCGACAGGGCCTGGGCATTTT.

The rearrangement uses TRBV6-1 and TRBJ1-1, with D possibly matching TRBD1 (5 bases). Germline V gene sequence: CDR1 MNHNS, CDR2 SASEGT. V was shortened by 4 bases and J by 6 bases, with 15 bases between the two germline ends. This CDR3 is built from 14 residues. The CDR3 is CASSGFRDPSEAFF. The CDR3 nucleotides are TGTGCCAGCAGTGGGTTTCGGGACCCTTCTGAAGCTTTCTTT.